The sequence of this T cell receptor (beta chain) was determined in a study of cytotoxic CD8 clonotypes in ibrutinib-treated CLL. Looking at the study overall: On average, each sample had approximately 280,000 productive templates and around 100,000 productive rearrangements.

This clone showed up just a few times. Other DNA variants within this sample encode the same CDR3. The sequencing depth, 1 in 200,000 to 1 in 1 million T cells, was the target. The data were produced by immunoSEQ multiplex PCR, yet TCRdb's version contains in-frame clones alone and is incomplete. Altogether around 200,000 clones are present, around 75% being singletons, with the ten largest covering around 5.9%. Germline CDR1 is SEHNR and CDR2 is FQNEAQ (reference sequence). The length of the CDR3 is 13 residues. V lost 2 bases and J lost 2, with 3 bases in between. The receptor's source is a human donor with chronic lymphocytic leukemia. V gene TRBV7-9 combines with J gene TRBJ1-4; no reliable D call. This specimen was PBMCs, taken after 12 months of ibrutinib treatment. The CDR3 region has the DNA TGTGCCAGCAGCTTATTGACTAATGAAAAACTGTTTTTT. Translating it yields CASSLLTNEKLFF. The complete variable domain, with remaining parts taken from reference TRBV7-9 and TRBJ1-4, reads DTGVSQNPRHKITKRGQNVTFRCDPISEHNRLYWYRQTLGQGPEFLTYFQNEAQLEKSRLLSDRFSAERPKGSFSTLEIQRTEQGDSAMYLCASSLLTNEKLFFGSGTQLSVL.